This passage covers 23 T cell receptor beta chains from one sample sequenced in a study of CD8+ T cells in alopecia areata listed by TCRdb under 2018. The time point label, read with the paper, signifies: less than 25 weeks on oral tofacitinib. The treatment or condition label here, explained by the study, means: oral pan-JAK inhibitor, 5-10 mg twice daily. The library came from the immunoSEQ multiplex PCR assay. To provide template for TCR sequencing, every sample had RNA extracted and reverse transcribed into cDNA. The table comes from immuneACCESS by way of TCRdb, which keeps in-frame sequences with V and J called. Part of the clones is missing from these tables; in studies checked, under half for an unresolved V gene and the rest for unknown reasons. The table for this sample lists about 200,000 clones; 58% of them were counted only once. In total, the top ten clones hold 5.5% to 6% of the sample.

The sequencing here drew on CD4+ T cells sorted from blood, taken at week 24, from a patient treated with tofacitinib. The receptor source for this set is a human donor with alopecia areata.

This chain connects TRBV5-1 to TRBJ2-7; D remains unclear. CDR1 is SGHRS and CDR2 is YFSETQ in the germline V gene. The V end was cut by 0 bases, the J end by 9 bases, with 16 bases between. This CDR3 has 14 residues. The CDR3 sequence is CASSLEGGELGQYF. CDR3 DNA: TGCGCCAGCAGCTTGGAAGGTGGGGAACTTGGGCAGTACTTC.

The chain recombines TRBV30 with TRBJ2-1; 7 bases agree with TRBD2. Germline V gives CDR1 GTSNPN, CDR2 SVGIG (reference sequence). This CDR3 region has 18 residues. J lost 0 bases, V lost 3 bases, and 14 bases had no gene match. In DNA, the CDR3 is TGTGCCTGGAGACCTCCGTCGACTAGCCGAAGCTCCTACAATGAGCAGTTCTTC. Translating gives CAWRPPSTSRSSYNEQFF.

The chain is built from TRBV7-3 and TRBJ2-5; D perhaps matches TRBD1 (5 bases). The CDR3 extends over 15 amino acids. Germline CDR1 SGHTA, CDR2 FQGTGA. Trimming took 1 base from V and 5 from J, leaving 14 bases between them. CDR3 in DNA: TGTGCCAGCAGCTTAAATAGGGGCGAAGTGGAGACCCAGTACTTC. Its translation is CASSLNRGEVETQYF. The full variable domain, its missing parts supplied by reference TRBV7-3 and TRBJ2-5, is GAGVSQTPSNKVTEKGKYVELRCDPISGHTALYWYRQSLGQGPEFLIYFQGTGAADDSGLPNDRFFAVRPEGSVSTLKIQRTERGDSAVYLCASSLNRGEVETQYFGPGTRLLVL.

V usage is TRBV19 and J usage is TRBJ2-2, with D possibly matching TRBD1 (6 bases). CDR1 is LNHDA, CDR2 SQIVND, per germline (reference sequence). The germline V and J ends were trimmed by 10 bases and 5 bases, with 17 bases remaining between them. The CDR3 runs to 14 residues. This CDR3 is CATKTGFQTGELFF. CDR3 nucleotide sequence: TGTGCCACCAAAACAGGGTTCCAAACCGGGGAGCTGTTTTTT.

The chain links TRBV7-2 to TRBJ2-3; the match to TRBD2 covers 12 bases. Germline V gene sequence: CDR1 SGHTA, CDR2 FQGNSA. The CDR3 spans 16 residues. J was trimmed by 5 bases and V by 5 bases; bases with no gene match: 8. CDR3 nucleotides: TGTGCCAGCAGCCTTCTAGCGGGAGGGCCTCAAGATACGCAGTATTTT. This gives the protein CASSLLAGGPQDTQYF.

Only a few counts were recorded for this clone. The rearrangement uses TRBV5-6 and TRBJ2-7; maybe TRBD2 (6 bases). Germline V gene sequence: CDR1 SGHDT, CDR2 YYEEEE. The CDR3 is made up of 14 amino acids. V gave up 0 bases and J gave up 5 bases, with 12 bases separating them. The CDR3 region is CASSLGLEVDEQYF. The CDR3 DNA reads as TGTGCCAGCAGCTTGGGACTAGAGGTAGACGAGCAGTACTTC. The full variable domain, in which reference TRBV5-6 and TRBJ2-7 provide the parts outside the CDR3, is DAGVTQSPTHLIKTRGQQVTLRCSPKSGHDTVSWYQQALGQGPQFIFQYYEEEERQRGNFPDRFSGHQFPNYSSELNVNALLLGDSALYLCASSLGLEVDEQYFGPGTRLTVT.

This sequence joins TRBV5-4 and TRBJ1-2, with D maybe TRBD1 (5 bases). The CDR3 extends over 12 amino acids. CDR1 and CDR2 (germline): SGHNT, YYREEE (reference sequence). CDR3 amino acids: CAGGSSNYGYTF. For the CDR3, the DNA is TGTGCGGGGGGATCCTCTAACTATGGCTACACCTTC.

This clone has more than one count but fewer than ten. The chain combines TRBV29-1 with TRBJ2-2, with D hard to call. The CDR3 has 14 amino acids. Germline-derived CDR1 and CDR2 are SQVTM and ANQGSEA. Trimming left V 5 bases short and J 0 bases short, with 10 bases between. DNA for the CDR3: TGCAGCGTTTATGGGGTTTCGAACACCGGGGAGCTGTTTTTT. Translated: CSVYGVSNTGELFF.

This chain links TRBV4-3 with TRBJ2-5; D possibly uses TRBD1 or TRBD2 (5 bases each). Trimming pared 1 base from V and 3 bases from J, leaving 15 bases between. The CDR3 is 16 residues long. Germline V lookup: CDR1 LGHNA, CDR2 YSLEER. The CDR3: CASSQGVAGREETQYF. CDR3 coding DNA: TGCGCCAGCAGCCAAGGGGTTGCGGGCAGGGAAGAGACCCAGTACTTC.

The DNA of the CDR3 is TGTGCCAGCAGCTTGGCCGCCGGGGGCCGATGGGAGCCCCAGCATTTT. Its protein product is CASSLAAGGRWEPQHF. The V and J genes are TRBV5-6 and TRBJ1-5; D may be TRBD1 (6 bases). V was clipped by 0 bases and J by 8 bases, with 18 bases between them. The CDR3 runs 16 residues. CDR1 SGHDT and CDR2 YYEEEE come from the germline V gene.

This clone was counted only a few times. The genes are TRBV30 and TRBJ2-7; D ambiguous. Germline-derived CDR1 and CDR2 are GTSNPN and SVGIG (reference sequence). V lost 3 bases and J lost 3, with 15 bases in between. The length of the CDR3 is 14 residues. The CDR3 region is CAWSETPVIYEQYF. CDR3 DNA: TGTGCCTGGAGCGAAACCCCAGTGATCTACGAGCAGTACTTC.

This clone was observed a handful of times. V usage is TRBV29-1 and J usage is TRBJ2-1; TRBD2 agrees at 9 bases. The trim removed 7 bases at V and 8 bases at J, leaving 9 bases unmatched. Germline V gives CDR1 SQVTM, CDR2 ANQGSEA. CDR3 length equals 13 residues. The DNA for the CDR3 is TGCAGCGGGAACCCGGGACTAGCAGATGAGCAGTTCTTC. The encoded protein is CSGNPGLADEQFF.

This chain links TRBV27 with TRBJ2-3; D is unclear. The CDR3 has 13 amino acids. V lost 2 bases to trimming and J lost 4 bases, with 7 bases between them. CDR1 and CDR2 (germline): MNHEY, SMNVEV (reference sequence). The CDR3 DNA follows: TGTGCCAGCAGTTTAACGGGTCCAGATACGCAGTATTTT. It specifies CASSLTGPDTQYF.

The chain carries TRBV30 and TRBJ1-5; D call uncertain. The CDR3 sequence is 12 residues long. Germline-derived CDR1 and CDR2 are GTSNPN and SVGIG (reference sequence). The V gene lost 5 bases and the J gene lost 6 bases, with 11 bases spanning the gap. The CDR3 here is CAWSRTGQPQHF. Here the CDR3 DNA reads TGTGCCTGGTCCCGGACCGGTCAGCCCCAGCATTTT.

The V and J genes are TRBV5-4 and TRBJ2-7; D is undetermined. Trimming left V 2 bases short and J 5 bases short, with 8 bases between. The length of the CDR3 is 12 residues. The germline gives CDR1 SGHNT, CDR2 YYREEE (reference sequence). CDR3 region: CASSFQEDEQYF. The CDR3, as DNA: TGTGCCAGCAGCTTCCAGGAAGACGAGCAGTACTTC.

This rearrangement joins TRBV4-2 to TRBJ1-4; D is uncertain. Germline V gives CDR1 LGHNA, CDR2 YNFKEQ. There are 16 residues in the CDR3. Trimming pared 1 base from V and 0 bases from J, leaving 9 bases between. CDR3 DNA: TGTGCCAGCAGCCAAGTATTAGAAGCAACTAATGAAAAACTGTTTTTT. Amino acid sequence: CASSQVLEATNEKLFF.

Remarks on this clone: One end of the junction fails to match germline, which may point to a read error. CDR3 nucleotide sequence: TGTGCCAGCAGCACTCCGGGACTATCGACCTACGAGCAGTACTTC. The encoded protein is CASSTPGLSTYEQYF. V gene TRBV5-1 combines with J gene TRBJ2-7; 7 bases match TRBD2. CDR1 SGHRS and CDR2 YFSETQ come from the germline V gene. The CDR3 length is 15 residues.

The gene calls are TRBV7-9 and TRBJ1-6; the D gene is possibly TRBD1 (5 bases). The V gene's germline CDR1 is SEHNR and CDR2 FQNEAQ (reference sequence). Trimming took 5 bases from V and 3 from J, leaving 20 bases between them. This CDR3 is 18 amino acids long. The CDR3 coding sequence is TGTGCCAGCAGCCCCGATCTCGGGGGAGTAGGCTATAATTCACCCCTCCACTTT. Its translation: CASSPDLGGVGYNSPLHF.

CDR3 nucleotides: TGTGCCAGCAGCCAAGATCTCTCGCGTTCCTCTGGAAACACCATATATTTT. Amino acid sequence: CASSQDLSRSSGNTIYF. V gene TRBV4-2 combines with J gene TRBJ1-3, with D unclear. Germline CDR1 LGHNA, CDR2 YNFKEQ. The CDR3 is 17 residues long. V shed 0 bases and J shed 0 bases, with 12 bases lying between them.

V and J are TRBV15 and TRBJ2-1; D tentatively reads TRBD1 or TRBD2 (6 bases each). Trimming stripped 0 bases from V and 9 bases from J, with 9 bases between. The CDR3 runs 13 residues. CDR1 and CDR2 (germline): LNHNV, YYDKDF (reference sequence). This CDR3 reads CATSRDWGAEQFF. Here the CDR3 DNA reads TGTGCCACCAGCAGAGATTGGGGGGCTGAGCAGTTCTTC.

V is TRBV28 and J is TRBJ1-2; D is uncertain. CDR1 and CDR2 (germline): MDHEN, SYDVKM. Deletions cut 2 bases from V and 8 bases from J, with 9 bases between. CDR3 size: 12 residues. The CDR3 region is CASSLTQIGYTF. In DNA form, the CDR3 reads TGTGCCAGCAGTTTAACCCAGATCGGCTACACCTTC.

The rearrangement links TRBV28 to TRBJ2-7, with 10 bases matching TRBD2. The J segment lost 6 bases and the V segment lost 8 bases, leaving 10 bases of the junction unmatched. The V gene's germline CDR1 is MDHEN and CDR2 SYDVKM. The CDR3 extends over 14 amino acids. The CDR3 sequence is CASEAPSGSREQYF. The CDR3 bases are TGTGCCAGCGAGGCTCCTAGCGGGAGCCGCGAGCAGTACTTC.

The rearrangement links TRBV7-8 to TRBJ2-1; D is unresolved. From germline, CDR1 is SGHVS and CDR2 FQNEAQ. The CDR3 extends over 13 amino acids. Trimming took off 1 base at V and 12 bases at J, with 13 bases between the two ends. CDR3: CASSLGQWGGQFF. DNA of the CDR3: TGTGCCAGCAGCTTAGGCCAGTGGGGTGGGCAGTTCTTC.